A single sample is the source of the 29 T cell receptor beta chains below, sequenced in a study of identifying expanded T cells in peripheral blood. Profiling relied on immunoSEQ multiplex PCR, and the TCRdb table lists in-frame clones only, not all of them. The sample yields about 84,000 clones, approximately 86% seen once. Material: blood. The receptors here all came from a person aged 18-70 years in good health.

The chain uses TRBV6-5 and TRBJ1-2, with 7 nucleotides matching TRBD1. Unmatched junction bases numbered 9, after V lost 5 bases and J lost 3 bases. The germline V gene encodes CDR1 MNHEY and CDR2 SVGAGI. This CDR3 contains 15 residues. CDR3 sequence (DNA): TGTGCCAGCAGTCCGTACCAACAGGGGTACTATGGCTACACCTTC. Residues: CASSPYQQGYYGYTF.

The chain couples TRBV7-8 to TRBJ2-5, with D possibly TRBD1 on 5 matching bases. V shed 5 bases and J shed 1 base, with 20 bases lying between them. This CDR3 is built from 17 residues. Germline V gene data show CDR1 as SGHVS and CDR2 as FQNEAQ. The CDR3 nucleotides are TGTGCCAGCAGCATACAACTGGGCGCTGGGGCCCAAGAGACCCAGTACTTC. Amino acids: CASSIQLGAGAQETQYF.

V gene TRBV6-1 combines with J gene TRBJ2-2, with D perhaps TRBD2 (6 bases). Germline V gene sequence: CDR1 MNHNS, CDR2 SASEGT. The CDR3 runs to 15 residues. Trimming removed 0 bases at V and 7 bases at J, with 12 bases between. Here the CDR3 DNA reads TGTGCCAGCAGTGAAGCGCGCGGGATCATCGGGGAGCTGTTTTTT. Residues: CASSEARGIIGELFF.

This rearrangement joins TRBV18 to TRBJ2-3; D is unresolved. Germline V gene lookup returns CDR1 KGHSH and CDR2 LQKENI. CDR3 length equals 16 residues. Between the trimmed V and J ends, which lost 3 bases and 2 bases, there was a span of 15 bases. The CDR3 DNA reads as TGTGCCAGCTCACCCCAAGTGGGCGGCCTCACAGATACGCAGTATTTT. This translates into CASSPQVGGLTDTQYF.

The genes are TRBV27 and TRBJ2-7; D is undetermined. Germline V gene sequence: CDR1 MNHEY, CDR2 SMNVEV (reference sequence). Trimming pared 6 bases from V and 0 bases from J, leaving 6 bases between. This CDR3 is built from 12 residues. CDR3: CASSRNSYEQYF. For the CDR3, the DNA is TGTGCCAGCAGCAGGAACTCCTACGAGCAGTACTTC.

The chain has TRBV6-5 and TRBJ2-7, with TRBD1 as a possible D gene (6 bases). The CDR3 spans 15 residues. Germline CDR1 is MNHEY and CDR2 is SVGAGI. Trimming took off 2 bases at V and 0 bases at J, with 11 bases between the two ends. The CDR3 sequence: CASSYKTGFSYEQYF. CDR3 DNA: TGTGCCAGCAGTTACAAGACAGGCTTCTCCTACGAGCAGTACTTC.

The chain employs TRBV13 and TRBJ1-2, with D maybe TRBD1 (6 bases). The CDR3 extends over 15 amino acids. Trimming removed 0 bases at V and 4 bases at J, with 12 bases between. Germline CDR1 and CDR2: PRHDT and FYEKMQ (reference sequence). The CDR3 reads CASSLGWGPGYGYTF. The CDR3 bases are TGTGCCAGCAGCTTAGGCTGGGGGCCTGGCTATGGCTACACCTTC.

The chain uses TRBV9 and TRBJ2-3; the D is unclear. The length of the CDR3 is 14 residues. Trimming shortened V by 3 bases and J by 4 bases, and 12 bases separated the two germline ends. CDR1 is SGDLS, CDR2 YYNGEE, per germline. This CDR3 reads CASSATNSADTQYF. CDR3 sequence (DNA): TGTGCCAGCAGCGCGACCAATTCAGCAGATACGCAGTATTTT.

V gene TRBV7-3 combines with J gene TRBJ2-7, with TRBD2 matching over 7 bases. Per germline, CDR1 SGHTA and CDR2 FQGTGA. The CDR3 is 15 amino acids. With V trimmed by 1 base and J by 4 bases, 7 bases remained unmatched. The CDR3 loop is CASSLRPSGIYEQYF. The DNA of the CDR3 is TGTGCCAGCAGCTTAAGGCCTAGCGGCATATACGAGCAGTACTTC.

The chain recombines TRBV18 with TRBJ1-1; D may be TRBD1 (5 bases). V dropped 0 bases and J dropped 4 bases, with 6 bases sitting between them. CDR1 is KGHSH, CDR2 LQKENI, per germline. The CDR3 extends over 13 amino acids. The CDR3 loop reads CASSPPGVTEAFF. The CDR3 DNA reads as TGTGCCAGCTCACCACCGGGGGTCACTGAAGCTTTCTTT. The complete variable domain, with remaining parts taken from reference TRBV18 and TRBJ1-1, reads NAGVMQNPRHLVRRRGQEARLRCSPMKGHSHVYWYRQLPEEGLKFMVYLQKENIIDESGMPKERFSAEFPKEGPSILRIQQVVRGDSAAYFCASSPPGVTEAFFGQGTRLTVV.

This clone was counted a few times. CDR3: CASSIPQGAVYGYTF. CDR3 DNA: TGTGCCAGTAGTATACCCCAGGGGGCAGTTTATGGCTACACCTTC. This chain links TRBV19 with TRBJ1-2, with 8 bases lining up with TRBD1. V lost 2 bases, J lost 5 bases, and 7 bases stayed unmatched. The germline V gene encodes CDR1 LNHDA and CDR2 SQIVND (reference sequence). There are 15 residues in the CDR3.

This clone was seen just once. The CDR3 carries no conserved terminal phenylalanine or tryptophan, so it likely arises from a read error. The rearrangement uses TRBV5-1 and TRBJ1-1; unclear D gene. The germline V and J ends were trimmed by 4 bases and 4 bases, with 14 bases remaining between them. Germline V gives CDR1 SGHRS, CDR2 YFSETQ. The CDR3 is made up of 14 amino acids. CDR3 DNA sequence: TGCGCCAGCAGCGTAGGTGCCCGGCCCACTGAAGCTTTCCTT. It is translated as CASSVGARPTEAFL.

The rearrangement links TRBV6-5 to TRBJ1-2; TRBD1 might be the D (5 bases). V gave up 4 bases and J gave up 4 bases, with 16 bases separating them. Germline assignment: CDR1 MNHEY and CDR2 SVGAGI. CDR3 length: 15 amino acids. The CDR3 loop is CASSSNSGTGYGYTF. In DNA, the CDR3 is TGTGCCAGCAGTTCCAACTCTGGGACCGGCTATGGCTACACCTTC.

The chain couples TRBV7-2 to TRBJ1-1; weak D call: TRBD1 (6 bases). Germline V CDR1 and CDR2: SGHTA, FQGNSA. Trimming shortened V by 5 bases and J by 8 bases, and 9 bases separated the two germline ends. The CDR3 contains 11 residues. CDR3 bases: TGTGCCAGCAGCCGGGGGACAGAAGCTTTCTTT. Translation gives CASSRGTEAFF. The variable domain in full, completed from reference TRBV7-2 and TRBJ1-1, reads GAGVSQSPSNKVTEKGKDVELRCDPISGHTALYWYRQSLGQGLEFLIYFQGNSAPDKSGLPSDRFSAERTGGSVSTLTIQRTQQEDSAVYLCASSRGTEAFFGQGTRLTVV.

V usage is TRBV10-1 and J usage is TRBJ2-7; D is tentatively TRBD1 or TRBD2 (6 bases each). The germline CDR1 and CDR2 sequences are WNHNN and SYGVQD (reference sequence). This CDR3 comprises 15 residues. Trimming cost V 2 bases and J 1 base, with 12 bases left between them. The CDR3 loop reads CASSELSGASYEQYF. In DNA, the CDR3 is TGCGCCAGCAGTGAGCTCTCGGGGGCGTCCTACGAGCAGTACTTC.

The chain combines TRBV4-3 with TRBJ2-3; D is undetermined. Trimming left V 1 base short and J 2 bases short, with 13 bases between. The CDR3 spans 16 residues. Germline V gene data show CDR1 as LGHNA and CDR2 as YSLEER. CDR3 DNA: TGCGCCAGCAGCCAAGGTTCAGGCGGATACACAGATACGCAGTATTTT. The encoded protein is CASSQGSGGYTDTQYF.

V and J are TRBV7-9 and TRBJ2-5; D is unresolved. V lost 2 bases to trimming and J lost 5 bases, with 12 bases between them. In germline, CDR1 is SEHNR, CDR2 FQNEAQ (reference sequence). CDR3 length: 14 residues. The CDR3 DNA reads TGTGCCAGCAGCTTATCTAGTGATGCTGAGACCCAGTACTTC. It specifies CASSLSSDAETQYF.

The rearrangement joins TRBV30 to TRBJ2-2; D assignment may be TRBD1 or TRBD2 (5 bases each). The CDR3 is 16 amino acids. Germline CDR1 and CDR2: GTSNPN and SVGIG (reference sequence). The germline V and J ends were trimmed by 1 base and 2 bases, with 14 bases remaining between them. CDR3 protein: CAWSDLLGTNTGELFF. CDR3 bases: TGTGCCTGGAGTGACCTCCTCGGGACCAACACCGGGGAGCTGTTTTTT.

This clone was detected only once. The chain carries TRBV11-2 and TRBJ1-4; D possibly corresponds to TRBD1 (6 bases). CDR3 length equals 15 residues. The germline V and J ends were trimmed by 5 bases and 2 bases, with 12 bases remaining between them. Germline CDR1 is SGHAT and CDR2 is FQNNGV. CDR3 sequence reads: CASSPRTATNEKLFF. In DNA form, the CDR3 reads TGTGCCAGCAGCCCGCGGACAGCTACTAATGAAAAACTGTTTTTT. Supplemented by reference TRBV11-2 and TRBJ1-4, the full variable domain reads EAGVAQSPRYKIIEKRQSVAFWCNPISGHATLYWYQQILGQGPKLLIQFQNNGVVDDSQLPKDRFSAERLKGVDSTLKIQPAKLEDSAVYLCASSPRTATNEKLFFGSGTQLSVL.

This clone was observed a few times. This chain uses TRBV6-5 with TRBJ1-2, with D uncertain. Germline V gives CDR1 MNHEY, CDR2 SVGAGI. Trimming stripped 8 bases from V and 0 bases from J, with 13 bases between. This CDR3 has 14 residues. CDR3: CASRNGRANYGYTF. DNA of the CDR3: TGTGCCAGCCGGAACGGAAGGGCTAACTATGGCTACACCTTC.

This rearrangement joins TRBV29-1 to TRBJ1-2; D is uncertain. Between the trimmed V and J ends, which lost 4 bases and 6 bases, there was a span of 15 bases. Germline V gene data show CDR1 as SQVTM and CDR2 as ANQGSEA. This CDR3 spans 13 amino acids. The CDR3 DNA reads as TGCAGCGTTGTAGGTGGACGGCGAGATGGCTACACCTTC. As protein: CSVVGGRRDGYTF.

V usage is TRBV6-6 and J usage is TRBJ1-2; no clear D gene. V lost 7 bases and J lost 11, with 14 bases in between. The CDR3 is 11 amino acids. CDR1 is MNHNY and CDR2 is SVGAGI in the germline V gene (reference sequence). The CDR3 protein is CASKEGKDYTF. The CDR3 nucleotides are TGTGCCAGCAAAGAAGGGAAAGATTACACCTTC.

The chain couples TRBV2 to TRBJ2-1; 14 bases match TRBD2. The V segment lost 6 bases and the J segment 0 bases; nucleotides outside the gene matches: 10. Germline V CDR1 and CDR2: SNHLY, FYNNEI. The CDR3 is 19 amino acids. CDR3 amino acids: CASRQTSGGAINSYNEQFF. Here the CDR3 DNA reads TGTGCCAGCAGGCAGACTAGCGGGGGGGCCATTAACTCCTACAATGAGCAGTTCTTC. The whole variable domain, remainder taken from reference TRBV2 and TRBJ2-1, is EPEVTQTPSHQVTQMGQEVILRCVPISNHLYFYWYRQILGQKVEFLVSFYNNEISEKSEIFDDQFSVERPDGSNFTLKIRSTKLEDSAMYFCASRQTSGGAINSYNEQFFGPGTRLTVL.

The V gene is TRBV9, the J gene TRBJ1-2, with D perhaps matching TRBD1 (5 bases). The CDR3 spans 14 residues. Germline V gene lookup returns CDR1 SGDLS and CDR2 YYNGEE. V gave up 0 bases and J gave up 4 bases, with 10 bases separating them. The CDR3 DNA is TGTGCCAGCAGCGTAGGGGGCAGGACCTATGGCTACACCTTC. Translation: CASSVGGRTYGYTF.

This chain links TRBV18 with TRBJ2-4; the match to TRBD1 covers 7 bases. CDR1 and CDR2 from the germline V gene are KGHSH and LQKENI. This CDR3 comprises 13 residues. V dropped 3 bases and J dropped 7; count of bases not matched to a gene: 3. CDR3 sequence reads: CASSPTGSNIQYF. In DNA form, the CDR3 reads TGTGCCAGCTCACCGACAGGGTCGAACATTCAGTACTTC.

This sequence joins TRBV4-3 and TRBJ2-1; D could derive from TRBD1 or TRBD2 (6 bases each). With 1 base removed from V and 4 bases from J, the gap between germline ends came to 17 bases. The germline V gene encodes CDR1 LGHNA and CDR2 YSLEER. The CDR3 sequence is 17 residues long. DNA for the CDR3: TGCGCCAGCAGCCAAGTAGGGTTTCCGGGGGCGTACAATGAGCAGTTCTTC. It is translated as CASSQVGFPGAYNEQFF.

This chain links TRBV18 with TRBJ1-3; TRBD1 matches at 8 bases. CDR3 length equals 17 residues. V shed 2 bases and J 0 bases; nucleotides not matched to a gene: 6. Germline CDR1 and CDR2: KGHSH and LQKENI. CDR3 residues: CASSPTQGVYSGNTIYF. The DNA of the CDR3 is TGTGCCAGCTCACCAACACAGGGGGTATACTCTGGAAACACCATATATTTT.

The rearrangement uses TRBV18 and TRBJ1-1; 9 positions match TRBD1. This CDR3 region has 15 residues. The V and J ends lost 4 bases and 2 bases, in that order; junction bases with no gene match: 5. The germline CDR1 and CDR2 sequences are KGHSH and LQKENI. CDR3 amino acids: CASSHGQGLNTEAFF. The CDR3 DNA is TGTGCCAGCTCACACGGACAGGGGTTAAACACTGAAGCTTTCTTT.

This rearrangement joins TRBV7-2 to TRBJ2-7, with 9 positions matching TRBD1. V was clipped by 4 bases and J by 3 bases; unmatched bases: 16. The germline V gene has CDR1 SGHTA and CDR2 FQGNSA. The CDR3 sequence is 18 residues long. The CDR3 DNA follows: TGTGCCAGCAGCTCACTACCTCCTCCTGACAGGGGGGTCTACGAGCAGTACTTC. Its protein is CASSSLPPPDRGVYEQYF.